This T cell receptor (beta chain) was captured by sequencing in a study of T cell clusters in autoimmune cytopenias. Points from the study as a whole: The cluster-lack signature was not seen for secondary cytopenia versus chronic lymphocytic leukemia.

TRB was amplified by touch-down multiplex PCR, primer pools A and B combined. TCRdb re-analyzed the multiplex PCR reads; it lists each CDR3 protein once, without DNA. The table for this sample gives about 7,200 distinct CDR3 sequences. TRB was amplified from roughly 250 ng of peripheral blood genomic DNA per sample. Frequency places this clonotype as medium-sized (0.01 to 0.1%). Its antigen is still unknown. Germline V gives CDR1 MNHEY, CDR2 SMNVEV (reference sequence). CDR3 length: 15 amino acids. These data are also associated with another study on T cell repertoires in aging, cancer and after chemotherapy. In that study: Median generation probability rose over the chemotherapy interval in each cancer cohort, suggesting rebound thymic output.

Source material: peripheral blood. J is TRBJ2-5 and V is TRBV27; absent DNA, TCRdb's TRBD2 call cannot be checked. This sequence was found in a human donor in good health. The CDR3: CASSLGAGGTETQYF.